The rows below give T cell receptor beta chains drawn from one sample of a study of blood T cell repertoires in COVID-19. Using immunoSEQ multiplex PCR, the repertoire was profiled, and TCRdb retains in-frame clones only, with some absent. The sample has about 150,000 clones; roughly 90% are singletons. The sample consisted of peripheral blood. The receptor set was obtained from a woman in her fifties or sixties with active or convalescent COVID-19. Both conserved end residues are part of each CDR3. The order of the fields is CDR3 protein, V gene.

CASSSRYFRPGTDYGYTF,TRBV27
CASSQDQAGKQYF,TRBV3-1/TRBV3-2
CASSENRGATFGAFF,TRBV4-3
CASSLGLADNNEQFF,TRBV7-2
CSVKEGGNQPQHF,TRBV29-1
CASSQGTARVSEQYF,TRBV4-3
CAWSRDRGRWETQYF,TRBV30
CAIRGAGNVDYGYTF,TRBV10-3
CASSQGYGGAAGELFF,TRBV4-3
CASGSPAGSYNEQFF,TRBV12-5
CASSLGPRPYEQYF,TRBV7-2
CASSISLEGGEQYF,TRBV19
CASGSGYYSPLHF,TRBV12-5
CATTTGVRGYTF,TRBV19
CASSTTGGTNYGYTF,TRBV19
CASSLEPGFNYGYTF,TRBV7-2
CASSAGGSGNTEAFF,TRBV18
CASSITGNSGNTIYF,TRBV19
CASSFNRLNSPLHF,TRBV5-1
CASGTTEADTQYF,TRBV12-5
CASSPNTGELFF,TRBV5-1
CASSLSVQGSAEAFF,TRBV5-1
CASSRDIQTQPQHF,TRBV6-5
CASSLVAGKNGELFF,TRBV11-2
CASSLTGSTEAFF,TRBV7-9
CASGWGESMNTEAFF,TRBV12-5
CASRTAGTGNQPQHF,TRBV19
CASSLGGAPETQYF,TRBV5-8
CASSLGADSYEQYF,TRBV11-2
CASSPGFTIYF,TRBV7-2
CASSLVTGNNQPQHF,TRBV7-2
CASSQGGPLYNEQFF,TRBV5-1
CASSLEGAISGNTIYF,TRBV5-1
CASSAQGSSGSYNSPLHF,TRBV18
CASSWGGGQATNEKLFF,TRBV5-1
CASSPGGSTQNQPQHF,TRBV18
CAWNSESYEQYF,TRBV30
CASSPRAQYTEAFF,TRBV18
CASSVGLALPPSGEQFF,TRBV2
CASSPWDSEATNEKLFF,TRBV6-6
CASSTLRRAPQHF,TRBV6-2/TRBV6-3
CASSPRLAVYNEQFF,TRBV6-6
CASSSQGHEQYF,TRBV7-9
CASTRTGGTEAFF,TRBV6-1
CASSSYRAGYTF,TRBV7-7
CAIRASGNTIYF,TRBV10-3